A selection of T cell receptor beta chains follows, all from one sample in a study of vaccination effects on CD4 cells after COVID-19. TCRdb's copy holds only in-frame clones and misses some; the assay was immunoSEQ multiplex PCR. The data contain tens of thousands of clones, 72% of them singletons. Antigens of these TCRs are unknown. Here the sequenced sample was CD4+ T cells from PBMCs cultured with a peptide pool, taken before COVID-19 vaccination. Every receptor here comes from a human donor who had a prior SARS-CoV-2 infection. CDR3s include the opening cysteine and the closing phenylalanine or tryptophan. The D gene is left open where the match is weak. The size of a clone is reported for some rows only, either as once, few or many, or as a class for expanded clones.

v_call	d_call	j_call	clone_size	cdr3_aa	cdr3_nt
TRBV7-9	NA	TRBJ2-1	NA	CASSGAYNEQFF	TGTGCCAGCAGTGGGGCTTACAATGAGCAGTTCTTC
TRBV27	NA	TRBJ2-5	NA	CASSLSLGETQYF	TGTGCCAGCAGTTTATCTTTGGGAGAGACCCAGTACTTC
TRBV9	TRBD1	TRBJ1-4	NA	CASSVTGASYEKLFF	TGTGCCAGCAGCGTTACAGGGGCCAGTTATGAAAAACTGTTTTTT
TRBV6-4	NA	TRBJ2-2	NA	CASSDRDTGELFF	TGTGCCAGCAGTGACAGGGACACCGGGGAGCTGTTTTTT
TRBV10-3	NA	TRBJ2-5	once	CAISDIRAQETQYF	TGTGCCATCAGTGATATACGGGCCCAAGAGACCCAGTACTTC
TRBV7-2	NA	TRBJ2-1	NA	CASSYGTYYNEQFF	TGTGCCAGCAGCTACGGGACATACTACAATGAGCAGTTCTTC
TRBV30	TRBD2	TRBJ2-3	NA	CAWSRFSGGSTDTQYF	TGTGCCTGGAGTAGATTTAGCGGGGGAAGCACAGATACGCAGTATTTT
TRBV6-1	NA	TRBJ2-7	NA	CASSESLGYEQYF	TGTGCCAGCAGTGAATCTTTGGGTTACGAGCAGTACTTC
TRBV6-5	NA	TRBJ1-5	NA	CASSPSRGSNQPQHF	TGTGCCAGCAGTCCAAGCCGGGGAAGCAATCAGCCCCAGCATTTT
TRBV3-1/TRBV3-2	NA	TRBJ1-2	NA	CASSHTGGYTF	TGTGCCAGCAGCCATACGGGGGGCTACACCTTC
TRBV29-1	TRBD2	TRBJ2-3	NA	CSVPPGLAGGHINTDTQYF	TGCAGCGTGCCGCCGGGACTAGCGGGGGGCCATATAAACACAGATACGCAGTATTTT
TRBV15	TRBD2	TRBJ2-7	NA	CATSVLWGGEQYF	TGTGCCACCAGCGTCCTGTGGGGGGGCGAGCAGTACTTC
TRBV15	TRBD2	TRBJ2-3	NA	CATSSWTSGGTDTQYF	TGTGCCACCAGCAGCTGGACTAGCGGAGGCACAGATACGCAGTATTTT
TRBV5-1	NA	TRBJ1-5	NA	CASSLHRATLNQPQHF	TGCGCCAGCAGCTTACACAGGGCTACCCTTAATCAGCCCCAGCATTTT
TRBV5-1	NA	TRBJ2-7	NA	CASSLTGDSYYEQYF	TGCGCCAGCAGCTTGACAGGGGACTCATACTACGAGCAGTACTTC
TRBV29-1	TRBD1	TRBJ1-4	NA	CSVGGGQGAANEKLFF	TGCAGCGTTGGTGGCGGACAGGGGGCGGCTAATGAAAAACTGTTTTTT
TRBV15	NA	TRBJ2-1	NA	CATSRDLRTEQFF	TGTGCCACCAGCAGAGATCTACGTACTGAGCAGTTCTTC
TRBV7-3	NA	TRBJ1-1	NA	CASSPGLDGMNTEAFF	TGTGCCAGCAGCCCAGGACTGGACGGAATGAACACTGAAGCTTTCTTT
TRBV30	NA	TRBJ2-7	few	CASHDQYYEQYF	TGTGCCTCTCATGACCAATACTACGAGCAGTACTTC
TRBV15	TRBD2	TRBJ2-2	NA	CATSRGIAGGTVLPTGELFF	TGTGCCACCAGCAGGGGGATAGCGGGGGGAACAGTTCTGCCCACCGGGGAGCTGTTTTTT
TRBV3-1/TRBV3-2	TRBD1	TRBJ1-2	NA	CASSQEDRVHNYGYTF	TGTGCCAGCAGCCAGGAGGACAGGGTACACAACTATGGCTACACCTTC
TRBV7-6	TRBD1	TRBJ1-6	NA	CASSRRQGSDSPLHF	TGTGCCAGCAGCCGGAGACAGGGCTCAGATTCACCCCTCCACTTT
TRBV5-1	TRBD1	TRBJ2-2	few	CASRTGAANTGELFF	TGCGCCAGCAGGACAGGGGCGGCTAACACCGGGGAGCTGTTTTTT
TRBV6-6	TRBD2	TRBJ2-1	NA	CASSTSLADNEQFF	TGTGCCAGCAGTACATCACTAGCGGACAATGAGCAGTTCTTC
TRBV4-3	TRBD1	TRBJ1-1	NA	CASSQAYHGTGNTEAFF	TGCGCCAGCAGCCAAGCGTACCACGGGACAGGGAACACTGAAGCTTTCTTT
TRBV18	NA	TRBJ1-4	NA	CASSPSYRDLATNEKLFF	TGTGCCAGCTCACCGTCCTACAGGGACCTCGCAACTAATGAAAAACTGTTTTTT
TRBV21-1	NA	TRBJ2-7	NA	CASSRNTGEAPYEQYF	TGTGCCAGCAGCAGAAATACAGGGGAGGCTCCCTACGAGCAGTACTTC
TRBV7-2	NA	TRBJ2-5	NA	CASSLPTRDGYTAQYF	TGTGCCAGCAGCTTACCTACCCGGGACGGCTATACGGCCCAGTACTTC
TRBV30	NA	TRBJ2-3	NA	CAWTRAPDTQYF	TGTGCCTGGACGCGGGCCCCAGATACGCAGTATTTT
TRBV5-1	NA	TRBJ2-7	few	CASSSMRDEQYF	TGCGCCAGCAGCTCGATGAGGGACGAGCAGTACTTC
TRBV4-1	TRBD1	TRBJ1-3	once	CASSRSRDRVGNTIYF	TGCGCCAGCAGCCGCTCCCGGGACAGGGTCGGAAACACCATATATTTT
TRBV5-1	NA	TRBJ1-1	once	CASSLGDTLNTEAFF	TGCGCCAGCAGCTTGGGGGACACCTTGAACACTGAAGCTTTCTTT
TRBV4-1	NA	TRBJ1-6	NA	CASSQEPEPTASPLHF	TGCGCCAGCAGCCAAGAGCCCGAACCGACAGCCTCACCCCTCCACTTT
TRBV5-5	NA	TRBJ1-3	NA	CASSLGLGRAGNTIYF	TGTGCCAGCAGCTTGGGGCTGGGGAGAGCCGGAAACACCATATATTTT
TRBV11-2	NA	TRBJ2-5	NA	CASSLPGSETQYF	TGTGCCAGCAGCCTCCCGGGGTCGGAGACCCAGTACTTC
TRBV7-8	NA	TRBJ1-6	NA	CASSLEGYNSPLHF	TGTGCCAGCAGCTTAGAAGGGTATAATTCACCCCTCCACTTT
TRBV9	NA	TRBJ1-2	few	CASSVDRGGYGYTF	TGTGCCAGCAGCGTAGACCGGGGGGGCTATGGCTACACCTTC
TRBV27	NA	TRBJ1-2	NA	CATHPGGGRGGYTF	TGTGCCACCCACCCCGGTGGGGGGCGAGGTGGCTACACCTTC
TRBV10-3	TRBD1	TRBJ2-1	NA	CAISSPKGAHNEQFF	TGTGCCATCAGTTCCCCCAAGGGGGCACACAATGAGCAGTTCTTC
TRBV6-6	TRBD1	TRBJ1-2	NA	CAGQGNGYTF	TGTGCCGGACAGGGGAATGGCTACACCTTC
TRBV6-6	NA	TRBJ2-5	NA	CASSQTGGETQYF	TGTGCCAGCAGTCAAACGGGCGGGGAGACCCAGTACTTC
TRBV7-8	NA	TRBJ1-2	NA	CASSLASKVLAGYTF	TGTGCCAGCAGCTTAGCATCGAAGGTTTTGGCGGGCTACACCTTC
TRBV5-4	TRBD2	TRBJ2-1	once	CASSSGGSVSYNEQFF	TGTGCCAGCAGCTCGGGGGGTTCGGTCTCCTACAATGAGCAGTTCTTC
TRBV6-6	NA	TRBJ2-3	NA	CASSPLDTQYF	TGTGCCAGCAGCCCTTTAGATACGCAGTATTTT
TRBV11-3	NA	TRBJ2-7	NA	CASSLEAVKTYEQYF	TGTGCCAGCAGCTTAGAAGCGGTAAAAACCTACGAGCAGTACTTC
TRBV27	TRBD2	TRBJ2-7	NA	CASSKKREGHEQYF	TGTGCCAGCAGTAAAAAGCGGGAGGGCCACGAGCAGTACTTC
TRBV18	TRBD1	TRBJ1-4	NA	CASYRGRRGEKLFF	TGTGCCAGTTACAGGGGGCGCAGAGGTGAAAAACTGTTTTTT
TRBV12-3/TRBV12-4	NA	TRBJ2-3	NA	CASSFFNTQYF	TGTGCCAGCAGTTTTTTCAATACGCAGTATTTT